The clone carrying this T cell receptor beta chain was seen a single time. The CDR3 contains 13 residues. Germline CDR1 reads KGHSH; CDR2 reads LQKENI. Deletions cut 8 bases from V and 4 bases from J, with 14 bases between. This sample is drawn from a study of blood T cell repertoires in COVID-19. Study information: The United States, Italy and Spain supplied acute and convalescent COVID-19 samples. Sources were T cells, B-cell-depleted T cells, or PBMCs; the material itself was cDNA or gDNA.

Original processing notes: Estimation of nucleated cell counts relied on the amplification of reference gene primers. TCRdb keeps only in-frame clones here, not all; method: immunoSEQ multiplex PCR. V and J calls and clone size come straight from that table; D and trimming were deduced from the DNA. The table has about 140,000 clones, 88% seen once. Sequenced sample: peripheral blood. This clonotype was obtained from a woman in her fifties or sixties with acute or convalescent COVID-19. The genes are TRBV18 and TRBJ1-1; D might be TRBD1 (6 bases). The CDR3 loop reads CASKETGSTEAFF. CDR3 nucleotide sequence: TGTGCCAGCAAGGAAACAGGGTCCACTGAAGCTTTCTTT.